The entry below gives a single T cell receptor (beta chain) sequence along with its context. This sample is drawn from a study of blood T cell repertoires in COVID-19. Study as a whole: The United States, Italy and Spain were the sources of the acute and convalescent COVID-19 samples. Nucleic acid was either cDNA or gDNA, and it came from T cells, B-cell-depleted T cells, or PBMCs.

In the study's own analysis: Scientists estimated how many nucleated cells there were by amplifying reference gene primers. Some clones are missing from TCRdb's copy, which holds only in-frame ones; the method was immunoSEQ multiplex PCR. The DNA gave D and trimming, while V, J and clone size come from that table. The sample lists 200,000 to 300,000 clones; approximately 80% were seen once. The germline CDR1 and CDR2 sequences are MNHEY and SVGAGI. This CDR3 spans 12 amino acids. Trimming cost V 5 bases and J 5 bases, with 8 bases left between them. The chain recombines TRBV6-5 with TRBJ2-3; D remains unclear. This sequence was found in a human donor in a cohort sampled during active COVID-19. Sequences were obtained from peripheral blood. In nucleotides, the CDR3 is TGTGCCAGCAGTCGCGCTTTAGATACGCAGTATTTT. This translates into CASSRALDTQYF.